This T cell receptor beta chain was observed in a study of CD8 T cells in Susac syndrome. RNA was extracted with the RNeasy kit, and a quantity of 0.5 to 1 ug was reverse transcribed using random hexamers. Amplification of TCR beta CDR3 by immunoSEQ multiplex PCR spanned 54 Vbeta and 13 Jbeta. Each CDR3 protein gets one entry after TCRdb re-called the immunoSEQ multiplex PCR reads with MiXCR. Of under 200,000 distinct CDR3 sequences detected, roughly 95% appear once; the ten largest clones hold 0.15% to 0.2%. There are 15 residues in the CDR3. Germline loops: CDR1 SEHNR, CDR2 FQNEAQ (reference sequence). V lost 4 bases and J lost 5, with 17 bases in between. The authors carried out high-throughput sequencing of TCR beta. They applied it to CD8+ and CD4+ T cells obtained from blood.

This sequence was found in a human donor with multiple sclerosis. The chain joins TRBV7-9 to TRBJ2-5; D is unresolved. Material: CD8+ T cells from PBMCs. CDR3 loop: CASSSHNVGYETQYF. The CDR3 bases are TGTGCCAGCAGCTCACATAATGTGGGCTATGAGACCCAGTACTTC.